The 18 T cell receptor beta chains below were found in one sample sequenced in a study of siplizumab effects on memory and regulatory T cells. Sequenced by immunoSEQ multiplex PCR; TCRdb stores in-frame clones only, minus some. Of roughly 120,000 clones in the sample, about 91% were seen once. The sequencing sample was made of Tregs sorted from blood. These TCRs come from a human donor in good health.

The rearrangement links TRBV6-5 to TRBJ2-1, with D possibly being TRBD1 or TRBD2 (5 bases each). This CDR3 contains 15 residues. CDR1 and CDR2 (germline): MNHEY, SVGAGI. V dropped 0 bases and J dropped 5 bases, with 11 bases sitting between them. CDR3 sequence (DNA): TGTGCCAGCAGTTACTCGCCCCGGGACCACAATGAGCAGTTCTTC. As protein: CASSYSPRDHNEQFF.

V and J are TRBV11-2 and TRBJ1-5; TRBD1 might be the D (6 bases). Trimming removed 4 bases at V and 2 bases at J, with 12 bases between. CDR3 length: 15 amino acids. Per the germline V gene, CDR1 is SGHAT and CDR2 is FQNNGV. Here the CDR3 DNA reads TGTGCCAGCAGCTCCGGGGAGGGGGGCAATCAGCCCCAGCATTTT. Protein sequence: CASSSGEGGNQPQHF.

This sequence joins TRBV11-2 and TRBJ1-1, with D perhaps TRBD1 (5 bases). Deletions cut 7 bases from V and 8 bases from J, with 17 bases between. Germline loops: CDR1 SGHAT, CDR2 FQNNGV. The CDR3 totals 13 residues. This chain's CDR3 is CASTVRTSREAFF. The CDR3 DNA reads TGTGCCAGCACCGTGAGGACATCTAGGGAAGCTTTCTTT.

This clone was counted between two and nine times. CDR3 coding DNA: TGCAGCATTCAGAGCGGGGATCGGGCTTTCTTT. Protein: CSIQSGDRAFF. The chain couples TRBV29-1 to TRBJ1-1; no definite D call. The CDR3 runs 11 residues. CDR1 SQVTM and CDR2 ANQGSEA come from the germline V gene. V was trimmed by 8 bases and J by 11 bases, leaving 18 bases between them.

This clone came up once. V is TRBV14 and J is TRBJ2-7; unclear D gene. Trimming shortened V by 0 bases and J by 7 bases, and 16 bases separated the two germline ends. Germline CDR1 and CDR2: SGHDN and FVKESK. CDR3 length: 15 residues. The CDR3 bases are TGTGCCAGCAGCCAAGATGAGAGGCCGGGTTTGGAGCAGTACTTC. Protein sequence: CASSQDERPGLEQYF.

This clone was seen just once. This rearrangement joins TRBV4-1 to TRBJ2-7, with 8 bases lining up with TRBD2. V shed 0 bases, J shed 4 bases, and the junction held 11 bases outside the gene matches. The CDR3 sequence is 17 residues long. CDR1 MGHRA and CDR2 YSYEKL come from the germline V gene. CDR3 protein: CASSQETKSGGAYEQYF. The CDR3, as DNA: TGCGCCAGCAGCCAAGAAACGAAGAGCGGGGGAGCTTACGAGCAGTACTTC.

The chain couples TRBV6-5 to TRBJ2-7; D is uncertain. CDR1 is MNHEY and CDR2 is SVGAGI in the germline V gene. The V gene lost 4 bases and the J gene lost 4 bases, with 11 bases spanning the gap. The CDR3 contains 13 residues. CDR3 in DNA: TGTGCCAGCAGTTGGCAGCCCAGTTACGAGCAGTACTTC. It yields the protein CASSWQPSYEQYF.

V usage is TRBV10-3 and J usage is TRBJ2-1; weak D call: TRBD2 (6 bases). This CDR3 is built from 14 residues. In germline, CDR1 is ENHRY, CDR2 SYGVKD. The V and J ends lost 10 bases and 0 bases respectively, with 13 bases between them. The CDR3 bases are TGTGCCACCGACGGGGGAGGCTCCTACAATGAGCAGTTCTTC. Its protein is CATDGGGSYNEQFF.

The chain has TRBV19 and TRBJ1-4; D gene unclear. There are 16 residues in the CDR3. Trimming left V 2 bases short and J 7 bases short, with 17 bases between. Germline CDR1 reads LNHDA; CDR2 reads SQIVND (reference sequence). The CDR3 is CASSIIGFAKPEKLFF. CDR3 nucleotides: TGTGCCAGTAGTATAATCGGGTTTGCGAAACCTGAAAAACTGTTTTTT.

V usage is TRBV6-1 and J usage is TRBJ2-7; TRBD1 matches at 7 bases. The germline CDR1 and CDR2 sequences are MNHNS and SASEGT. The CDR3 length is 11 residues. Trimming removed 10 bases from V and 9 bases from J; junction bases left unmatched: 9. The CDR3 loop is CATGTETVQYF. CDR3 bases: TGTGCCACCGGGACAGAAACAGTGCAGTACTTC.

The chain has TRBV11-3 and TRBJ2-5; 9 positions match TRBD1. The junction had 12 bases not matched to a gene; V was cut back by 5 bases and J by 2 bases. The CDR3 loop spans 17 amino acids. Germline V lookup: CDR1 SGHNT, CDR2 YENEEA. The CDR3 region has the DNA TGTGCCAGCAGCCTCACTTATGGGACAGGGAGGCAAGAGACCCAGTACTTC. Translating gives CASSLTYGTGRQETQYF.

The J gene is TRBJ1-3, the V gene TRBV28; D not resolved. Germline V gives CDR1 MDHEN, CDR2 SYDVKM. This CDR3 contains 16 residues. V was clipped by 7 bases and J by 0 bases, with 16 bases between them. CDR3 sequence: CASTPSLGISGNTIYF. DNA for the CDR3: TGTGCCAGCACCCCCAGCCTGGGGATCTCTGGAAACACCATATATTTT.

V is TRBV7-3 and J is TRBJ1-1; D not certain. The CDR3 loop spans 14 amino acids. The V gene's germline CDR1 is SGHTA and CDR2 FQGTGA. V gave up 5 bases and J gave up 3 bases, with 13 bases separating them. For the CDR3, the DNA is TGTGCCAGCAGCCACAGACCCTGGGACACTGAAGCTTTCTTT. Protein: CASSHRPWDTEAFF. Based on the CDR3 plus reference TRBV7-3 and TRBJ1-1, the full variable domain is GAGVSQTPSNKVTEKGKYVELRCDPISGHTALYWYRQSLGQGPEFLIYFQGTGAADDSGLPNDRFFAVRPEGSVSTLKIQRTERGDSAVYLCASSHRPWDTEAFFGQGTRLTVV.

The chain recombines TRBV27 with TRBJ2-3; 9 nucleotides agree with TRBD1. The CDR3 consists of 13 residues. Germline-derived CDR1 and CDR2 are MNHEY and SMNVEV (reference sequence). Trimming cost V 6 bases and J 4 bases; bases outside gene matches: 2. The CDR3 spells CASSRQGADTQYF. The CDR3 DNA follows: TGTGCCAGCAGCAGACAGGGGGCAGATACGCAGTATTTT.

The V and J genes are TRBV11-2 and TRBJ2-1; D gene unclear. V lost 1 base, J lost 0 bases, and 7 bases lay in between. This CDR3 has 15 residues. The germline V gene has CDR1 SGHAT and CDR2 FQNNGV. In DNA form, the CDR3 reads TGTGCCAGCAGCTTAGCCCGGGCCTCCTACAATGAGCAGTTCTTC. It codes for CASSLARASYNEQFF.

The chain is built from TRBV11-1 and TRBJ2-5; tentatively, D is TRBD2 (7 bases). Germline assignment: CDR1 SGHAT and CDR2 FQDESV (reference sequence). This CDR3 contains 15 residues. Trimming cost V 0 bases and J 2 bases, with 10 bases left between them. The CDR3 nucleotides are TGTGCCAGCAGCTTAGCGGGAGGGGGACAAGAGACCCAGTACTTC. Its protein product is CASSLAGGGQETQYF.

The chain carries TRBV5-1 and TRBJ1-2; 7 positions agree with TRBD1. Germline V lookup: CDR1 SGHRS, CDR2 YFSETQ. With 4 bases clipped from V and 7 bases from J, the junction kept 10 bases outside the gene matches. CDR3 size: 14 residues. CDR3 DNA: TGCGCCAGCAGCCTCGACAGGGTTTGGCGTGGCTACACCTTC. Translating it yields CASSLDRVWRGYTF.

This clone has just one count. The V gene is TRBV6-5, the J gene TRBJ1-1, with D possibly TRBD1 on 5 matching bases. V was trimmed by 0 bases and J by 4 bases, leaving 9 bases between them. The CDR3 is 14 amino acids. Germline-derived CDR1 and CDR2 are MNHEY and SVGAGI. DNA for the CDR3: TGTGCCAGCAGTTACTCTGGGGGGAGCACTGAAGCTTTCTTT. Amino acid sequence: CASSYSGGSTEAFF.